The rows below give T cell receptor beta chains drawn from one sample of a study of blood T cell repertoires in COVID-19. Here immunoSEQ multiplex PCR was the method, and the copy in TCRdb shows in-frame clones only, minus some. The table lists about 250,000 clones, roughly 83% of them singletons. Sample: peripheral blood. These receptors were taken from a woman older than 75 with COVID-19, enrolled during active disease. The conserved cysteine and the conserved F or W are not part of the CDR3 here. Each record gives: V gene, CDR3 length, CDR3 protein.

TRBV7-3 | 13 | ASSVTSSWQETQY
TRBV4-1 | 14 | ASSQVATSGGDEQF
TRBV9 | 14 | ASSAVGQKKNTEAF
TRBV5-4 | 13 | ASSLVNRGSTEAF
TRBV2 | 12 | ASLDGRGYNEQF
TRBV29-1 | 13 | SVEDGRGGPGELF
TRBV2 | 14 | ASSYRTGDLGEKLF
TRBV5-1 | 14 | ASSWTSGQGEETQY
TRBV19 | 12 | ASSPQATNEKLF
TRBV7-6 | 15 | ASSSPLAAGEYNEQF
TRBV10-3 | 12 | AIATGTGGYEQY
TRBV3-1/TRBV3-2 | 13 | ASSQDGGLNYGYT
TRBV5-1 | 13 | ASGAGITNTGELF